One sample yielded the 28 T cell receptor beta chains listed below, sequenced in a study of blood T cell repertoires in COVID-19. The repertoire was sequenced with immunoSEQ multiplex PCR; TCRdb's copy has only in-frame clones and lacks some. The profile shows 150,000 to 180,000 clones, roughly 83% of them singletons. Material: peripheral blood. The receptors shown here come from a woman aged 55-70 years with COVID-19, enrolled during active disease.

This clone was counted once. The CDR3 here is CASSKTLDSLQFF. The CDR3 region has the DNA TGTGCCAGCAGCAAGACCCTTGACAGCCTCCAGTTCTTC. The rearrangement uses TRBV2 and TRBJ2-1; weak D call: TRBD1 (5 bases). The CDR3 is 13 amino acids. Germline V gene lookup returns CDR1 SNHLY and CDR2 FYNNEI. Trimming stripped 6 bases from V and 13 bases from J, with 19 bases between.

J is TRBJ2-5 and V is TRBV5-1, with a weak D call TRBD2 (7 bases). Trimming took off 0 bases at V and 5 bases at J, with 14 bases between the two ends. Germline V CDR1 and CDR2: SGHRS, YFSETQ. The CDR3 spans 15 residues. The CDR3 sequence is CASSLDRGARETQYF. The CDR3 DNA reads TGCGCCAGCAGCTTGGATCGGGGGGCGCGGGAGACCCAGTACTTC.

The chain joins TRBV18 to TRBJ1-1; D is perhaps TRBD1 (6 bases). The CDR3 consists of 13 residues. Trimming stripped 2 bases from V and 11 bases from J, with 15 bases between. Germline CDR1 reads KGHSH; CDR2 reads LQKENI. The CDR3 DNA reads TGTGCCAGCTCACCAGCGACAGGATATGTGGCTTTCTTT. As protein: CASSPATGYVAFF.

The chain couples TRBV18 to TRBJ1-1; D is perhaps TRBD1 (5 bases). The CDR3 is made up of 15 amino acids. CDR1 KGHSH and CDR2 LQKENI come from the germline V gene. Trimming removed 4 bases at V and 7 bases at J, with 19 bases between. The CDR3 region is CASSREGRAEGEAFF. CDR3 bases: TGTGCCAGCTCACGAGAGGGGAGGGCGGAGGGTGAAGCTTTCTTT.

CDR3 coding DNA: TGTGCCAGCAGCTTAGCCTCTCATCAGCCCCAGCATTTT. It specifies CASSLASHQPQHF. The rearrangement links TRBV7-9 to TRBJ1-5; D unresolved. This CDR3 is built from 13 residues. V lost 0 bases, J lost 5 bases, and 5 bases lay in between. The germline CDR1 and CDR2 sequences are SEHNR and FQNEAQ (reference sequence). Complete variable domain (other parts from reference TRBV7-9 and TRBJ1-5): DTGVSQNPRHKITKRGQNVTFRCDPISEHNRLYWYRQTLGQGPEFLTYFQNEAQLEKSRLLSDRFSAERPKGSFSTLEIQRTEQGDSAMYLCASSLASHQPQHFGDGTRLSIL.

The chain couples TRBV5-1 to TRBJ1-1, with no clear D. Trimming left V 4 bases short and J 1 base short, with 11 bases between. The CDR3 extends over 14 amino acids. Germline V gives CDR1 SGHRS, CDR2 YFSETQ. The CDR3 DNA sequence: TGCGCCAGCAGCCAACAGACTACGAACACTGAAGCTTTCTTT. Its protein is CASSQQTTNTEAFF. The complete variable domain, with remaining parts taken from reference TRBV5-1 and TRBJ1-1, reads KAGVTQTPRYLIKTRGQQVTLSCSPISGHRSVSWYQQTPGQGLQFLFEYFSETQRNKGNFPGRFSGRQFSNSRSEMNVSTLELGDSALYLCASSQQTTNTEAFFGQGTRLTVV.

V gene TRBV6-5 combines with J gene TRBJ1-6, with TRBD1 identical over 9 bases. V lost 2 bases and J lost 8; bases outside the gene matches: 4. The CDR3 is made up of 15 amino acids. Looked up from germline, CDR1 is MNHEY and CDR2 is SVGAGI. CDR3 nucleotides: TGTGCCAGCAGTTACGGGGACAGGGCGGATTCACCCCTCCACTTT. Its protein product is CASSYGDRADSPLHF.

CDR3 nucleotides: TGTGCCAGTAGTATACAAGAGAATCAGCCCCAGCATTTT. As protein: CASSIQENQPQHF. This sequence joins TRBV19 and TRBJ1-5, with D uncertain. The CDR3 runs 13 residues. Trimming stripped 2 bases from V and 4 bases from J, with 6 bases between. Germline V gives CDR1 LNHDA, CDR2 SQIVND (reference sequence).

J is TRBJ2-1 and V is TRBV7-3; weak D call: TRBD1 (6 bases). Looked up from germline, CDR1 is SGHTA and CDR2 is FQGTGA. V lost 1 base, J lost 6 bases, and 13 bases lay in between. The CDR3 loop spans 15 amino acids. The CDR3 sequence is CASSLRGRTSNEQFF. The CDR3 nucleotides are TGTGCCAGCAGCTTAAGGGGGCGTACGAGCAATGAGCAGTTCTTC.

V gene TRBV12-3 or TRBV12-4 combines with J gene TRBJ1-4, with D possibly being TRBD1 (5 bases). Trimming left V 1 base short and J 6 bases short, with 6 bases between. This CDR3 comprises 13 residues. The CDR3 sequence: CASSLGQHEKLFF. Written as DNA, the CDR3 is TGTGCCAGCAGTTTAGGACAGCATGAAAAACTGTTTTTT.

The chain has TRBV5-1 and TRBJ2-1; TRBD2 is a possible D gene (6 bases). Germline values: CDR1 SGHRS, CDR2 YFSETQ. This CDR3 contains 14 residues. V was clipped by 2 bases and J by 5 bases, with 11 bases between them. Here the CDR3 reads CASSLERVNNEQFF. The CDR3 DNA follows: TGCGCCAGCAGCTTAGAGCGGGTCAACAATGAGCAGTTCTTC.

The V call is TRBV11-3, the J call TRBJ2-5, with unresolved D. V shed 3 bases and J shed 2 bases, with 7 bases lying between them. The CDR3 is 13 amino acids. CDR1 and CDR2 from the germline V gene are SGHNT and YENEEA. The CDR3 DNA is TGTGCCAGCAGCTTTTCAGGACAAGAGACCCAGTACTTC. Protein: CASSFSGQETQYF. The full variable domain, with the rest looked up from reference TRBV11-3 and TRBJ2-5, is EAGVVQSPRYKIIEKKQPVAFWCNPISGHNTLYWYLQNLGQGPELLIRYENEEAVDDSQLPKDRFSAERLKGVDSTLKIQPAELGDSAVYLCASSFSGQETQYFGPGTRLLVL.

This chain joins TRBV11-2 and TRBJ2-2; a possible D gene is TRBD1 (5 bases). Germline V gene sequence: CDR1 SGHAT, CDR2 FQNNGV. Between the trimmed V and J ends, which lost 4 bases and 0 bases, there was a span of 6 bases. This CDR3 spans 14 amino acids. The CDR3 region is CASSSTANTGELFF. CDR3 DNA sequence: TGTGCCAGCAGCTCGACAGCGAACACCGGGGAGCTGTTTTTT.

V usage is TRBV5-1 and J usage is TRBJ2-1; D remains ambiguous. V was pared by 1 base and J by 0 bases, with 26 bases between. From germline, CDR1 is SGHRS and CDR2 YFSETQ. This CDR3 region has 21 residues. CDR3 DNA: TGCGCCAGCAGCTTGACGCCGCTACGGAGTAGCCCAGTAAGCTCCTACAATGAGCAGTTCTTC. Encoded protein: CASSLTPLRSSPVSSYNEQFF.

This chain joins TRBV19 and TRBJ1-1; tentative D call: TRBD1 (5 bases). The V and J ends lost 5 bases and 3 bases respectively, with 10 bases between them. The CDR3 has 13 amino acids. The germline CDR1 and CDR2 sequences are LNHDA and SQIVND (reference sequence). The CDR3 is CASSLWGDTEAFF. CDR3 nucleotides: TGTGCCAGTAGTTTATGGGGGGACACTGAAGCTTTCTTT.

The J gene is TRBJ2-2, the V gene TRBV6-5; D is possibly TRBD1 (6 bases). The CDR3 is made up of 15 amino acids. Trimming removed 4 bases at V and 8 bases at J, with 17 bases between. Germline V lookup: CDR1 MNHEY, CDR2 SVGAGI. The CDR3 nucleotides are TGTGCCAGCAGTTCTCCCCAGGGGCGGGTTGGGGAGCTGTTTTTT. It codes for CASSSPQGRVGELFF.

This clone was detected a few times. In the same sample, other DNA sequences code for this CDR3. The chain has TRBV9 and TRBJ1-5, with D tentatively TRBD1 (6 bases). This CDR3 comprises 14 residues. CDR1 and CDR2 from the germline V gene are SGDLS and YYNGEE. Deletions cut 4 bases from V and 6 bases from J, with 14 bases between. The CDR3 protein is CASSPGQSGQPQHF. CDR3 nucleotides: TGTGCCAGCAGCCCCGGACAGAGCGGTCAGCCCCAGCATTTT.

The J gene is TRBJ2-5, the V gene TRBV10-3, with D tentatively TRBD1 (5 bases). The CDR3 length is 13 residues. Germline CDR1 reads ENHRY; CDR2 reads SYGVKD. V lost 4 bases, J lost 2 bases, and 8 bases lay in between. As DNA, the CDR3 is TGTGCCATCAGTGCCACAGGACAAGAGACCCAGTACTTC. This sequence encodes CAISATGQETQYF.

This clone has a single count. The gene calls are TRBV5-4 and TRBJ2-1, with D tentatively TRBD2 (6 bases). CDR3 size: 14 residues. The V and J ends lost 0 bases and 7 bases respectively, with 11 bases between them. Germline V CDR1 and CDR2: SGHNT, YYREEE (reference sequence). CDR3 sequence: CASSLGGKVNEQFF. The CDR3 nucleotides read TGTGCCAGCAGCTTGGGCGGGAAGGTAAATGAGCAGTTCTTC.

The V and J genes are TRBV5-1 and TRBJ2-5, with TRBD1 matching over 7 bases. Trimming removed 5 bases from V and 5 bases from J; junction bases left unmatched: 6. This CDR3 region has 13 residues. Germline values: CDR1 SGHRS, CDR2 YFSETQ. The CDR3 nucleotides read TGCGCCAGCAGTTACGGGACAGTCGAGACCCAGTACTTC. The encoded protein is CASSYGTVETQYF.

CDR3: CASSFGGQSDTEAFF. DNA for the CDR3: TGTGCCAGCAGCTTCGGGGGGCAGAGCGACACTGAAGCTTTCTTT. The J gene is TRBJ1-1, the V gene TRBV5-6, with D perhaps matching TRBD1 (6 bases). The CDR3 length is 15 residues. Germline CDR1 SGHDT, CDR2 YYEEEE. V was trimmed by 2 bases and J by 3 bases, leaving 14 bases between them.

The V and J genes are TRBV19 and TRBJ1-2; no definite D call. Trimming shortened V by 0 bases and J by 4 bases, and 9 bases separated the two germline ends. Germline V gene sequence: CDR1 LNHDA, CDR2 SQIVND (reference sequence). The CDR3 runs 14 residues. CDR3 in amino acids: CASSIDGDTYGYTF. The CDR3 bases are TGTGCCAGTAGTATAGATGGCGACACCTATGGCTACACCTTC.

This clone was detected once. V gene TRBV5-4 combines with J gene TRBJ1-3; D gene ambiguous. Per germline, CDR1 SGHNT and CDR2 YYREEE (reference sequence). This CDR3 is built from 14 residues. V was trimmed by 2 bases and J by 0 bases, leaving 6 bases between them. As DNA, the CDR3 is TGTGCCAGCAGCTTTGACATCTCTGGAAACACCATATATTTT. It is translated as CASSFDISGNTIYF. The variable domain in full, completed from reference TRBV5-4 and TRBJ1-3, reads ETGVTQSPTHLIKTRGQQVTLRCSSQSGHNTVSWYQQALGQGPQFIFQYYREEENGRGNFPPRFSGLQFPNYSSELNVNALELDDSALYLCASSFDISGNTIYFGEGSWLTVV.

The genes are TRBV14 and TRBJ2-1; TRBD2 agrees at 8 bases. The V gene end was trimmed by 4 bases and the J gene end by 9 bases; junction bases not matched to a gene: 8. This CDR3 has 14 amino acids. CDR1 SGHDN and CDR2 FVKESK come from the germline V gene. The CDR3: CASSRMSGGGEQFF. CDR3 DNA: TGTGCCAGCAGCCGAATGAGCGGGGGAGGTGAGCAGTTCTTC. The entire variable domain, with the rest obtained from reference TRBV14 and TRBJ2-1, is as follows: EAGVTQFPSHSVIEKGQTVTLRCDPISGHDNLYWYRRVMGKEIKFLLHFVKESKQDESGMPNNRFLAERTGGTYSTLKVQPAELEDSGVYFCASSRMSGGGEQFFGPGTRLTVL.

Details on this clone: Other DNA sequences in the same sample also yield this CDR3. This chain uses TRBV29-1 with TRBJ1-3; TRBD1 might be the D (5 bases). This CDR3 has 13 residues. The germline V gene encodes CDR1 SQVTM and CDR2 ANQGSEA. Trimming cost V 6 bases and J 4 bases, with 13 bases left between them. This chain's CDR3 is CSVRGEGGNTIYF. CDR3 nucleotides: TGCAGCGTCCGGGGGGAGGGAGGAAACACCATATATTTT.

This clone occurred a few times. J is TRBJ1-2 and V is TRBV11-2; TRBD1 matches at 7 bases. The CDR3 has 14 residues. Germline V CDR1 and CDR2: SGHAT, FQNNGV. Germline trimming cut 5 bases from V and 2 bases from J; bases unmatched to any gene: 5. CDR3 DNA: TGTGCCAGCAGCACACCCAGGGGGAACTATGGCTACACCTTC. Residues: CASSTPRGNYGYTF.

The genes are TRBV11-2 and TRBJ1-2, with a tentative D call TRBD1 (5 bases). The CDR3 is 16 residues long. The V end was cut by 0 bases, the J end by 4 bases, with 15 bases between. Germline assignment: CDR1 SGHAT and CDR2 FQNNGV. The CDR3 reads CASSLDKTGYRYGYTF. CDR3 in DNA: TGTGCCAGCAGCTTAGATAAAACAGGTTACCGCTATGGCTACACCTTC.

This chain uses TRBV18 with TRBJ2-1; 8 bases match TRBD2. J lost 7 bases, V lost 6 bases, and 11 bases had no gene match. The CDR3 spans 15 residues. Germline assignment: CDR1 KGHSH and CDR2 LQKENI. For the CDR3, the DNA is TGTGCCAGCTCGTCTAGGCCAGCGGGAGTTAATGAGCAGTTCTTC. It specifies CASSSRPAGVNEQFF.